Presented here are 19 T cell receptor beta chains from one specimen sequenced in a study of T cell responses to AZD1222 COVID-19 vaccine. Measured with immunoSEQ multiplex PCR; TCRdb has only the in-frame clones, and not every one. The sample shows about 54,000 clones, 75% to 90% of them seen only once. The sequencing here drew on peripheral blood, taken 28 days after the second AZD1222 dose. The source of these receptors is an adult who received the AZD1222 COVID-19 vaccine.

This chain joins TRBV12-3 or TRBV12-4 and TRBJ1-5; no reliable D call. The CDR3 has 13 amino acids. The V and J ends lost 5 bases and 4 bases respectively, with 9 bases between them. CDR3 DNA: TGTGCCAGCAGTCCTGGGGAGAATCAGCCCCAGCATTTT. It is translated as CASSPGENQPQHF.

V usage is TRBV7-9 and J usage is TRBJ2-3; D may match TRBD1 or TRBD2 (5 bases each). The CDR3 spans 17 residues. Trimming stripped 4 bases from V and 0 bases from J, with 17 bases between. Germline CDR1 SEHNR, CDR2 FQNEAQ (reference sequence). CDR3 amino acids: CASSSPGARDSTDTQYF. The CDR3 DNA reads as TGTGCCAGCAGCTCCCCCGGGGCAAGGGACAGCACAGATACGCAGTATTTT.

This clone was recorded only once. The rearrangement uses TRBV12-5 and TRBJ1-1; D might be TRBD1 (5 bases). There are 14 residues in the CDR3. The ends were cut back, 9 bases at V and 2 bases at J, with 16 bases in the middle. Germline V CDR1 and CDR2: LGHNT, FRNRAP. The CDR3, as DNA: TGTGCTAGCGCCCGATGGGGACCTAACACTGAAGCTTTCTTT. This codes for CASARWGPNTEAFF.

The chain links TRBV1 to TRBJ2-7. TRBV1 corresponds to a pseudogene. The CDR3 has 16 residues. CDR3 sequence reads: CTSSQESRACSYEQYF. The CDR3 nucleotides read TGCACCAGCAGCCAAGAATCACGGGCCTGCTCCTACGAGCAGTACTTC.

The genes are TRBV3-1 (or the pseudogene TRBV3-2) and TRBJ2-7; possibly TRBD2 for D (6 bases). CDR3 size: 15 residues. The V gene lost 2 bases and the J gene lost 1 base, with 12 bases spanning the gap. From germline, CDR1 is LGHDT and CDR2 YNNKEL (reference sequence). CDR3 sequence: CASSQTGESSYEQYF. The CDR3 DNA is TGTGCCAGCAGCCAAACGGGGGAAAGTTCCTACGAGCAGTACTTC.

This clone was counted only a few times. The chain employs TRBV13 and TRBJ2-7, with TRBD2 identical over 9 bases. The CDR3 length is 15 residues. V was pared by 5 bases and J by 3 bases, with 8 bases of the junction left unmatched. From germline, CDR1 is PRHDT and CDR2 FYEKMQ (reference sequence). The DNA of the CDR3 is TGTGCCAGCAGCGCCCGGACTAGCGCAGACTACGAGCAGTACTTC. This translates into CASSARTSADYEQYF.

The chain employs TRBV6-5 and TRBJ1-4; TRBD1 matches at 9 bases. V shed 5 bases, J shed 8 bases, and the junction held 6 bases outside the gene matches. Germline V CDR1 and CDR2: MNHEY, SVGAGI. The CDR3 runs to 14 residues. Written as DNA, the CDR3 is TGTGCCAGCAGTACGGGACAGGGCGACGAAAAACTGTTTTTT. This sequence encodes CASSTGQGDEKLFF.

This chain connects TRBV18 to TRBJ1-1; D remains unclear. Germline CDR1 KGHSH, CDR2 LQKENI. This CDR3 has 14 residues. The V and J ends lost 3 bases and 2 bases respectively, with 10 bases between them. The CDR3: CASSPLSINTEAFF. DNA for the CDR3: TGTGCCAGCTCACCTCTTAGTATAAACACTGAAGCTTTCTTT.

The chain uses TRBV2 and TRBJ1-2; D possibly corresponds to TRBD1 (6 bases). The CDR3 spans 11 residues. The germline V gene encodes CDR1 SNHLY and CDR2 FYNNEI. V lost 5 bases, J lost 8 bases, and 9 bases lay in between. In nucleotides, the CDR3 is TGTGCCAGCAGTCGGGACATCGGCTACACCTTC. Its protein is CASSRDIGYTF.

The V call is TRBV5-1, the J call TRBJ2-1; 7 bases match TRBD2. The ends lost 4 bases at V and 4 bases at J; junction bases unmatched: 8. Per germline, CDR1 SGHRS and CDR2 YFSETQ. CDR3 length: 15 residues. This CDR3 reads CASSLRAGTYNEQFF. The CDR3 coding sequence is TGCGCCAGCAGCCTCAGAGCGGGGACTTACAATGAGCAGTTCTTC.

This chain links TRBV5-6 with TRBJ2-7; TRBD2 is a possible D gene (6 bases). The CDR3 covers 14 residues. CDR1 is SGHDT, CDR2 YYEEEE, per germline. V was pared by 5 bases and J by 3 bases, with 15 bases between. CDR3 in amino acids: CASRRGTERYEQYF. CDR3 coding DNA: TGTGCCAGCAGGAGAGGGACTGAACGCTACGAGCAGTACTTC.

CDR3 bases: TGTGCCAGCAGTTCGACAGTTAACTATGGCTACACCTTC. It encodes CASSSTVNYGYTF. The gene calls are TRBV6-5 and TRBJ1-2; possible D gene TRBD1, 5 bases. CDR1 and CDR2 (germline): MNHEY, SVGAGI. With 4 bases removed from V and 1 base from J, the gap between germline ends came to 7 bases. The CDR3 runs to 13 residues.

This chain joins TRBV19 and TRBJ2-2; TRBD1 aligns across 12 bases. The CDR3 is made up of 16 amino acids. Germline V lookup: CDR1 LNHDA, CDR2 SQIVND (reference sequence). The V gene end was trimmed by 4 bases and the J gene end by 4 bases; junction bases not matched to a gene: 4. The CDR3 here is CASSRGQGAGTGELFF. The DNA for the CDR3 is TGTGCCAGTAGTAGGGGACAGGGGGCAGGCACCGGGGAGCTGTTTTTT.

In its sample, this clone was seen a few times. This rearrangement joins TRBV7-6 to TRBJ2-2; 7 bases fit TRBD2. From germline, CDR1 is SGHVS and CDR2 FNYEAQ. Trimming removed 4 bases from V and 0 bases from J; junction bases left unmatched: 8. The CDR3 is made up of 17 amino acids. The CDR3, as DNA: TGTGCCAGCAGCTCCAGTCGCGGGGGACCGAACACCGGGGAGCTGTTTTTT. Its protein is CASSSSRGGPNTGELFF.

This clone was picked up a small number of times. The CDR3 loop is CASSEAGVDVYGYTF. DNA of the CDR3: TGTGCCAGCAGTGAAGCGGGGGTGGATGTTTATGGCTACACCTTC. The V gene is TRBV2, the J gene TRBJ1-2; D possibly corresponds to TRBD1 (5 bases). CDR3 length equals 15 residues. The V end was cut by 0 bases, the J end by 5 bases, with 13 bases between. Germline CDR1 and CDR2: SNHLY and FYNNEI.

This chain uses TRBV28 with TRBJ2-5; 7 bases fit TRBD2. The CDR3 length is 16 residues. Trimming at V came to 6 bases and at J to 3 bases, leaving 13 bases not matched to a gene. Germline values: CDR1 MDHEN, CDR2 SYDVKM. This CDR3 reads CASSSGTGLSKETQYF. The CDR3 DNA reads TGTGCCAGCAGCTCAGGTACGGGACTATCGAAAGAGACCCAGTACTTC.

This clone was counted between two and nine times. This chain uses TRBV18 with TRBJ2-6; 7 nucleotides agree with TRBD2. The CDR3 consists of 18 residues. Germline V gene sequence: CDR1 KGHSH, CDR2 LQKENI. V gave up 6 bases and J gave up 0 bases; unmatched junction bases: 11. CDR3 sequence (DNA): TGTGCCAGCTCCCCTCAGGGAGGGGCCTACTCTGGGGCCAACGTCCTGACTTTC. Protein product: CASSPQGGAYSGANVLTF.

In regard to this clone: The junction differs from germline at one of its ends, possibly a read error. This sequence joins TRBV12-3 or TRBV12-4 and TRBJ1-2; D ambiguous. CDR3 length: 11 residues. CDR3 loop: CASSLGTVQTF. CDR3 nucleotides: TGTGCCAGCAGTTTAGGGACGGTGCAAACTTTC.

The J gene is TRBJ2-1, the V gene TRBV5-6; D perhaps matches TRBD2 (5 bases). Trimming took off 0 bases at V and 7 bases at J, with 11 bases between the two ends. CDR1 is SGHDT and CDR2 is YYEEEE in the germline V gene. CDR3 length equals 14 residues. This CDR3 is CASSLDAGRNEQFF. CDR3 sequence (DNA): TGTGCCAGCAGCTTGGACGCTGGGAGAAATGAGCAGTTCTTC.